This TCR beta chain stems from a study of somatic mutations in T cells in chronic GVHD (dated by TCRdb to 2018 to 2021). The germline V gene sets CDR1 to SNHLY and CDR2 to FYNNEI. The CDR3 numbers 16 residues from cysteine through phenylalanine. Left in the record is the CDR3 DNA by itself, 48 bases read in frame from the first base. Trimming costs V 7 bases and J 2 bases, and their ends lie 15 bases apart. This clone appeared a single time. What antigen it recognizes has not been identified. Base-call qualities are not available, and no considerably larger clone is one nucleotide away. Isolated genomic DNA was used for TCRbeta deep sequencing. The immunoSEQ assay, provided as a commercial service, was used for TCRbeta CDR3 sequencing and initial data processing. In the paper's pipeline: IMGT was used to annotate V, D, J genes, while reads were demultiplexed, adapter and primer sequences were stripped out, and similar clones were merged through frequency-ratio clustering. In TCRdb, the immuneACCESS table is reduced to in-frame sequences with V and J assigned. These tables do not hold every clone; where another copy was compared, an unresolved V gene accounts for under half, and the others remain unexplained. That table supplies the V and J calls and clone size; D and trimming were determined from the DNA. Recorded for this sample are some 13,000 clones; over 65% of them occurred a single time. The ten largest clones add up to about 34% of the sample.

For sorting, cells were stained with anti-CD3, anti-CD4, anti-CD8 and a Vbeta20 antibody from the IOTest Beta Mark kit and sorted on a FACSAria III to a purity above 99%. Peripheral blood was collected in sodium heparin tubes, and mononuclear cells were isolated by Ficoll-Paque PLUS density gradient centrifugation. CD4+ Vbeta20+, CD4+ Vbeta20-, and CD8+ T cell fractions were FACS-sorted before TCRbeta deep sequencing. This sequence originates from a male patient in his 50s with chronic graft-versus-host disease. In transplant recipients, some T cells may be of donor rather than host origin. Here the chain combines TRBV2 and TRBJ1-6; TRBD1 could be the D gene, as 6 bases match. Sequenced material: Vbeta20-negative CD4+ T cells from blood. The cell subset or site label, as the study defines it: CD4+ T cells sorted as TCR Vbeta20 negative by flow cytometry. CDR3 protein: CASTGGGGAYNSPLHF. The DNA reads TGTGCCAGCACCGGAGGGGGGGGAGCCTATAATTCACCCCTCCACTTT. When the CDR3 is completed using the reference TRBV2 and TRBJ1-6 genes on either side, the full variable domain is EPEVTQTPSHQVTQMGQEVILRCVPISNHLYFYWYRQILGQKVEFLVSFYNNEISEKSEIFDDQFSVERPDGSNFTLKIRSTKLEDSAMYFCASTGGGGAYNSPLHFGNGTRLTVT.